This T cell receptor beta chain was sequenced during a study of T cell responses to AZD1222 COVID-19 vaccine. Across the whole study: Timing groups of about 4 and about 12 weeks for second doses were pooled.

TCRdb's table, derived via immunoSEQ multiplex PCR, lists solely in-frame clones and lacks some. The sample carries roughly 67,000 clones, over 60% recorded once. The CDR3 extends over 13 amino acids. Trimming stripped 6 bases from V and 5 bases from J, with 13 bases between. CDR1 and CDR2 from the germline V gene are SNHLY and FYNNEI. In the case of this clone: Its antigen remains unknown.

Study outcomes and limitations: Repertoires were obtained solely post-peak T cell response. Clonal diversity may have been underestimated in mostly white British donors. Two AZD1222 doses significantly raised spike-specific TCR breadth and depth over controls.

The TCR was taken from an adult in good health. Sequencing was performed on peripheral blood, taken on day 0 of AZD1222 vaccination. The chain couples TRBV2 to TRBJ2-5; possible D gene TRBD1, 6 bases. The CDR3 sequence: CASRDTGIETQYF. For the CDR3, the DNA is TGTGCCAGCAGGGACACAGGGATCGAGACCCAGTACTTC.